Presented here are 10 T cell receptor beta chains from one specimen sequenced in a study of T cells in Graves' hyperthyroidism and ophthalmopathy. The CDR3 regions of TCR beta were amplified from RNA transcripts. During a first-round RT-PCR of the TCR CDR3, the HTBI primer set was used. TCRdb re-called the multiplex PCR reads with MiXCR, one entry per CDR3 protein. The sample includes around 500,000 distinct CDR3 sequences, around 16% of them seen just once. Specimen: blood. These receptors were collected from a woman in her thirties with Graves' ophthalmopathy.

The chain joins TRBV7-9 to TRBJ2-3; D not resolved. With 8 bases removed from V and 2 bases from J, the gap between germline ends came to 8 bases. CDR1 is SEHNR and CDR2 is FQNEAQ in the germline V gene (reference sequence). This CDR3 is built from 12 residues. CDR3 coding DNA: TGTGCCAGCCTACCAACCACAGATACGCAGTATTTT. It specifies CASLPTTDTQYF.

This clonotype has at least ten counts. This chain connects TRBV12-3 or TRBV12-4 to TRBJ2-7; D might be TRBD2 (6 bases). CDR3 length equals 15 residues. The V end lost 2 bases, the J end lost 5 bases, and 16 bases lay between the germline ends. This chain's CDR3 is CASSLSGREADEQYF. CDR3 DNA: TGTGCCAGCAGTTTAAGTGGCAGGGAGGCCGACGAGCAGTACTTC.

The J gene is TRBJ2-7, the V gene TRBV28; D is perhaps TRBD1 or TRBD2 (7 bases each). CDR3 length: 14 amino acids. Germline V gene sequence: CDR1 MDHEN, CDR2 SYDVKM. V lost 6 bases to trimming and J lost 5 bases, with 17 bases between them. CDR3 nucleotide sequence: TGTGCCAGCAGGGGATTGGCAGGGGGGGACGAGCAGTACTTC. Translation gives CASRGLAGGDEQYF.

The chain is built from TRBV28 and TRBJ1-6; a weak D match, TRBD1 (5 bases). CDR1 and CDR2 (germline): MDHEN, SYDVKM. The V gene lost 6 bases and the J gene lost 9 bases, with 9 bases spanning the gap. This CDR3 is 12 amino acids long. Here the CDR3 DNA reads TGTGCCAGCAGGAATGGGGGTTCACCCCTCCACTTT. Encoded protein: CASRNGGSPLHF.

This clonotype was found many times. The rearrangement links TRBV28 to TRBJ1-4; D remains ambiguous. This CDR3 contains 11 residues. V gave up 7 bases and J gave up 8 bases, with 8 bases separating them. Looked up from germline, CDR1 is MDHEN and CDR2 is SYDVKM. The CDR3 is CASTEGEKLFF. Here the CDR3 DNA reads TGTGCCAGCACTGAAGGGGAAAAACTGTTTTTT. Full variable domain (missing parts from reference TRBV28 and TRBJ1-4): DVKVTQSSRYLVKRTGEKVFLECVQDMDHENMFWYRQDPGLGLRLIYFSYDVKMKEKGDIPEGYSVSREKKERFSLILESASTNQTSMYLCASTEGEKLFFGSGTQLSVL.

At least ten counts were recorded for this clonotype. The chain carries TRBV5-1 and TRBJ2-7; 9 positions agree with TRBD2. From germline, CDR1 is SGHRS and CDR2 YFSETQ. The CDR3 extends over 14 amino acids. Germline trimming cut 4 bases from V and 2 bases from J; bases unmatched to any gene: 4. The CDR3 spells CASSLTSGAYEQYF. The CDR3, as DNA: TGCGCCAGCAGCCTGACTAGCGGCGCCTACGAGCAGTACTTC.

This clonotype has just a few counts. The gene calls are TRBV24-1 and TRBJ2-5; D not resolved. Germline CDR1 reads KGHDR; CDR2 reads SFDVKD. This CDR3 spans 13 amino acids. Trimming removed 5 bases from V and 5 bases from J, with 11 bases in between. CDR3 nucleotides: TGTGCCACCAGTGGGATCGGGCTTGAGACCCAGTACTTC. This codes for CATSGIGLETQYF.

V usage is TRBV19 and J usage is TRBJ2-6, with 7 positions matching TRBD2. Trimming at V came to 5 bases and at J to 2 bases, leaving 6 bases not matched to a gene. The CDR3 spans 16 residues. CDR1 and CDR2 from the germline V gene are LNHDA and SQIVND (reference sequence). The CDR3 loop reads CASSPRGEAGANVLTF. The CDR3 DNA reads TGTGCCAGTAGTCCCCGGGGGGAAGCTGGGGCCAACGTCCTGACTTTC.

This rearrangement joins TRBV5-1 to TRBJ2-1, with 10 positions matching TRBD1. J gave up 6 bases and V 6 bases, and 3 bases lay outside the gene matches. The germline CDR1 and CDR2 sequences are SGHRS and YFSETQ. This CDR3 has 13 residues. This CDR3 is CASTRTGGNEQFF. The CDR3 nucleotides read TGCGCCAGCACCCGGACAGGGGGCAATGAGCAGTTCTTC.

The chain uses TRBV2 and TRBJ2-1; 9 bases map to TRBD1. The V and J ends lost 8 bases and 6 bases, in that order; junction bases with no gene match: 8. This CDR3 spans 14 amino acids. Looked up from germline, CDR1 is SNHLY and CDR2 is FYNNEI. The CDR3 DNA reads TGTGCCAGCCGCTGGGAGACAGGGGGCAATGAGCAGTTCTTC. Its translation: CASRWETGGNEQFF.